These T cell receptor beta chains were read from a single sample in a study of a mutant IDH1 vaccine in newly diagnosed glioma. The antigens for these receptors are not known. The repertoire was sequenced with immunoSEQ multiplex PCR; TCRdb's copy has only in-frame clones and lacks some. Found here are around 56,000 clones, approximately 78% of them singletons; the top ten hold over 7%. Here the sequenced sample was PBMCs, taken from a glioma patient whose treatment included an IDH1 peptide vaccine. These receptors all come from a woman between 40 and 55 years old with glioma. Some clones in this sample may be carry-over from other donors' samples. The CDR3 runs from the conserved cysteine through the conserved F or W. Each record gives: V gene, D gene, clone size, J gene, CDR3 DNA, CDR3 protein. The D gene is left open where the match is weak. Rows give clone size only sometimes, using once, few, many, or a class for an expanded clone.

v_gene: TRBV6-5
d_gene: .
abundance: .
j_gene: TRBJ1-3
CDR3nt: TGTGCCAGCAGTTACTCCTCGGGGGGCTCTGGAAACACCATATATTTT
CDR3aa: CASSYSSGGSGNTIYF

v_gene: TRBV7-7
d_gene: .
abundance: few
j_gene: TRBJ2-7
CDR3nt: TGTGCTAGCAGCTTAGCGAGGACCTCCTACGAGCAGTACTTC
CDR3aa: CASSLARTSYEQYF

v_gene: TRBV10-3
d_gene: .
abundance: few
j_gene: TRBJ1-1
CDR3nt: TGTGCCATCAGTTTTACAGGGTCCGGGTTGAACACTGAAGCTTTCTTT
CDR3aa: CAISFTGSGLNTEAFF

v_gene: TRBV29-1
d_gene: TRBD2
abundance: .
j_gene: TRBJ2-1
CDR3nt: TGCAGCGTTGACGGACTAGCGGGAGTTAGTGAGCAGTTCTTC
CDR3aa: CSVDGLAGVSEQFF

v_gene: TRBV25-1
d_gene: .
abundance: once
j_gene: TRBJ1-6
CDR3nt: TGTGCCAGCAGAAACCAGGGAAGGTCACCCCTCCACTTT
CDR3aa: CASRNQGRSPLHF

v_gene: TRBV6-1
d_gene: TRBD1
abundance: .
j_gene: TRBJ1-4
CDR3nt: TGTGCCAGCACCCTTATTGACAGGGCGCATGAAAAACTGTTTTTT
CDR3aa: CASTLIDRAHEKLFF

v_gene: TRBV6-5
d_gene: TRBD1
abundance: .
j_gene: TRBJ2-7
CDR3nt: TGTGCCAGCAGTAGGGACAGTCCCTACGAGCAGTACTTC
CDR3aa: CASSRDSPYEQYF

v_gene: TRBV9
d_gene: TRBD2
abundance: .
j_gene: TRBJ2-1
CDR3nt: TGTGCCAGCAGCGTACTATCGGGGGGGCTCGATGAGCAGTTCTTC
CDR3aa: CASSVLSGGLDEQFF

v_gene: TRBV2
d_gene: TRBD2
abundance: .
j_gene: TRBJ2-3
CDR3nt: TGTGCCAGCAGTGGGCCCGGGACTAGCGGGGGGCACACAGATACGCAGTATTTT
CDR3aa: CASSGPGTSGGHTDTQYF

v_gene: TRBV5-1
d_gene: TRBD1
abundance: few
j_gene: TRBJ1-2
CDR3nt: TGCGCCAGCAGCGCGAAAGGGACAGTCTTCGATCCTAACTATGGCTACACCTTC
CDR3aa: CASSAKGTVFDPNYGYTF

v_gene: TRBV30
d_gene: .
abundance: .
j_gene: TRBJ1-1
CDR3nt: TGTGCCTGGAGTGAAATGAACACTGAAGCTTTCTTT
CDR3aa: CAWSEMNTEAFF

v_gene: TRBV7-2
d_gene: .
abundance: .
j_gene: TRBJ1-1
CDR3nt: TGTGCCAGCAGCCCTAACCCAGGACCCTATGAAGCTTTCTTT
CDR3aa: CASSPNPGPYEAFF

v_gene: TRBV7-9
d_gene: .
abundance: .
j_gene: TRBJ1-2
CDR3nt: TGTGCCAGCAGCACCGACGGGAACTATGGCTACACCTTC
CDR3aa: CASSTDGNYGYTF

v_gene: TRBV19
d_gene: TRBD1
abundance: .
j_gene: TRBJ1-5
CDR3nt: TGTGCCAGTACTCAGGGGGCAGGAGAATATAGCAATCAGCCCCAGCATTTT
CDR3aa: CASTQGAGEYSNQPQHF

v_gene: TRBV19
d_gene: .
abundance: .
j_gene: TRBJ1-1
CDR3nt: TGTGCCAGTAGCCGAAGTATCATGAACACTGAAGCTTTCTTT
CDR3aa: CASSRSIMNTEAFF

v_gene: TRBV10-3
d_gene: TRBD1
abundance: .
j_gene: TRBJ2-7
CDR3nt: TGTGCCTCGGCTCCCGGGACAGCCTACGAGCAGTACTTC
CDR3aa: CASAPGTAYEQYF

v_gene: TRBV7-8
d_gene: .
abundance: .
j_gene: TRBJ2-3
CDR3nt: TGTGCCAGCAGCCTGGGACTGATTAGCACAGATACGCAGTATTTT
CDR3aa: CASSLGLISTDTQYF

v_gene: TRBV30
d_gene: .
abundance: few
j_gene: TRBJ2-3
CDR3nt: TGTGCCTGGAGTTTGACAGTGTATACGCAGTATTTT
CDR3aa: CAWSLTVYTQYF

v_gene: TRBV10-3
d_gene: TRBD1
abundance: .
j_gene: TRBJ2-7
CDR3nt: TGTGCCATCAGACGAGGACAGGCGTACGAGCAGTACTTC
CDR3aa: CAIRRGQAYEQYF

v_gene: TRBV4-1
d_gene: .
abundance: .
j_gene: TRBJ1-5
CDR3nt: TGCGCCAGCAGCCAAGAGGGCGCGGGCCTCTCCAATCAGCCCCAGCATTTT
CDR3aa: CASSQEGAGLSNQPQHF

v_gene: TRBV6-1
d_gene: .
abundance: .
j_gene: TRBJ1-2
CDR3nt: TGTGCCAGCAGTGAATGGTGGAGTTTTGGCTACACCTTC
CDR3aa: CASSEWWSFGYTF

v_gene: TRBV30
d_gene: .
abundance: .
j_gene: TRBJ1-2
CDR3nt: TGTGCCTGGAGTGTGGGGGGAGACGATGGCTACACCTTC
CDR3aa: CAWSVGGDDGYTF

v_gene: TRBV10-3
d_gene: TRBD1
abundance: .
j_gene: TRBJ1-5
CDR3nt: TGTGCCATCAAACAGGGGGCGGGTCAGCCCCAGCATTTT
CDR3aa: CAIKQGAGQPQHF

v_gene: TRBV30
d_gene: TRBD2
abundance: once
j_gene: TRBJ2-2
CDR3nt: TGTGCCTGGAGACCGACTAGCTTGGGCACCGGGGAGCTGTTTTTT
CDR3aa: CAWRPTSLGTGELFF

v_gene: TRBV7-2
d_gene: TRBD2
abundance: .
j_gene: TRBJ2-5
CDR3nt: TGTGCCAGCAGCTCATTAGCGGGGGGCGGAGAGACCCAGTACTTC
CDR3aa: CASSSLAGGGETQYF

v_gene: TRBV11-2
d_gene: .
abundance: few
j_gene: TRBJ1-6
CDR3nt: TGTGCCAGCAGCTTAGGCAGGTCTGGCACCCTCCACTTT
CDR3aa: CASSLGRSGTLHF

v_gene: TRBV30
d_gene: .
abundance: .
j_gene: TRBJ1-2
CDR3nt: TGTGCCTGGATCCAGACTCGGGGGGCATATGGCTACACCTTC
CDR3aa: CAWIQTRGAYGYTF

v_gene: TRBV9
d_gene: TRBD2
abundance: .
j_gene: TRBJ2-7
CDR3nt: TGTGCCAGCAGCCTGGGACTAGCGCGTGATTACGAGCAGTACTTC
CDR3aa: CASSLGLARDYEQYF

v_gene: TRBV27
d_gene: .
abundance: .
j_gene: TRBJ2-6
CDR3nt: TGTGCCAGCACGCCCTGGGGCTCTGGGGCCAACGTCCTGACTTTC
CDR3aa: CASTPWGSGANVLTF

v_gene: TRBV6-5
d_gene: TRBD1
abundance: .
j_gene: TRBJ2-7
CDR3nt: TGTGCCAGCAGTTACTCGCAAGGACAGGTCTCCTACGAGCAGTACTTC
CDR3aa: CASSYSQGQVSYEQYF

v_gene: TRBV5-4
d_gene: .
abundance: .
j_gene: TRBJ2-7
CDR3nt: TGTGCCAGCAGCTCCGGGACAAACTCGATCTACGAGCAGTACTTC
CDR3aa: CASSSGTNSIYEQYF

v_gene: TRBV19
d_gene: .
abundance: .
j_gene: TRBJ1-2
CDR3nt: TGTGCCAGTAGAATGGGACCCATCTATGGCTACACCTTC
CDR3aa: CASRMGPIYGYTF

v_gene: TRBV29-1
d_gene: TRBD1
abundance: .
j_gene: TRBJ1-2
CDR3nt: TGCAGCGTTGGTAGGGACAGTTCTATGGACTACACCTTC
CDR3aa: CSVGRDSSMDYTF

v_gene: TRBV7-8
d_gene: .
abundance: .
j_gene: TRBJ2-3
CDR3nt: TGTGCCAGCAGCCCTAAAATTAGCCCGGGCACAGATACGCAGTATTTT
CDR3aa: CASSPKISPGTDTQYF

v_gene: TRBV6-5
d_gene: .
abundance: .
j_gene: TRBJ1-2
CDR3nt: TGTGCCAGCAGGGCGGTCGACTATGGCTACACCTTC
CDR3aa: CASRAVDYGYTF

v_gene: TRBV5-4
d_gene: TRBD1
abundance: once
j_gene: TRBJ1-2
CDR3nt: TGTGCCAGCAGCCCAGGACAGGGGGCTTATTCCCTCTATGGCTACACCTTC
CDR3aa: CASSPGQGAYSLYGYTF

v_gene: TRBV29-1
d_gene: TRBD1
abundance: .
j_gene: TRBJ2-3
CDR3nt: TGCAGCGTTGAAGACGCTACAGGGGTCCCGGCAGATACGCAGTATTTT
CDR3aa: CSVEDATGVPADTQYF

v_gene: TRBV4-3
d_gene: .
abundance: .
j_gene: TRBJ1-5
CDR3nt: TGCGCCAGCAGCCAAGCCAGGGAACAGCCCCAGCATTTT
CDR3aa: CASSQAREQPQHF

v_gene: TRBV18
d_gene: TRBD1
abundance: .
j_gene: TRBJ1-6
CDR3nt: TGTGCCAGCTCACCCATCGGGACAGGGGAATCACCCCTCCACTTT
CDR3aa: CASSPIGTGESPLHF

v_gene: TRBV10-2
d_gene: TRBD1
abundance: .
j_gene: TRBJ1-6
CDR3nt: TGCGCCAGCAGTCCCCTGACAGGGTCCTATAATTCACCCCTCCACTTT
CDR3aa: CASSPLTGSYNSPLHF

v_gene: TRBV5-4
d_gene: TRBD2
abundance: .
j_gene: TRBJ2-5
CDR3nt: TGTGCCAGCAGTGTAGCGGGGGGGAACCAAGAGACCCAGTACTTC
CDR3aa: CASSVAGGNQETQYF

v_gene: TRBV7-9
d_gene: .
abundance: .
j_gene: TRBJ1-1
CDR3nt: TGTGCCAGCAGCTTTTTCGTGAACACTGAAGCTTTCTTT
CDR3aa: CASSFFVNTEAFF

v_gene: TRBV7-9
d_gene: TRBD2
abundance: .
j_gene: TRBJ2-1
CDR3nt: TGTGCCAGCAGCTTAGGCCTAGCGGGGGGGCTAAGATCCTACAATGAGCAGTTCTTC
CDR3aa: CASSLGLAGGLRSYNEQFF

v_gene: TRBV6-6
d_gene: .
abundance: .
j_gene: TRBJ1-4
CDR3nt: TGTGCCAGCAGTTACTCATCAGGGAGAATTGAAAAACTGTTTTTT
CDR3aa: CASSYSSGRIEKLFF

v_gene: TRBV6-4
d_gene: .
abundance: .
j_gene: TRBJ1-1
CDR3nt: TGTGCCAGCAGTGACTCGGGGGGTACTGAAGCTTTCTTT
CDR3aa: CASSDSGGTEAFF

v_gene: TRBV10-3
d_gene: TRBD1
abundance: .
j_gene: TRBJ2-2
CDR3nt: TGTGCCATCAGTGAGTTGAGAGGGGGCGGCACCGGGGAGCTGTTTTTT
CDR3aa: CAISELRGGGTGELFF

v_gene: TRBV11-2
d_gene: .
abundance: .
j_gene: TRBJ2-2
CDR3nt: TGTGCCAGCAGCTTAGATTACACCGGGGAGCTGTTTTTT
CDR3aa: CASSLDYTGELFF

v_gene: TRBV7-9
d_gene: .
abundance: medium-sized
j_gene: TRBJ2-2
CDR3nt: TGTGCCAGCAGCCCGTCGACAGGAACCACCGGGGAGCTGTTTTTT
CDR3aa: CASSPSTGTTGELFF

v_gene: TRBV4-3
d_gene: TRBD1
abundance: .
j_gene: TRBJ1-1
CDR3nt: TGCGCCAGCAGCCAATCGGACAGGGCGAGGACTGAAGCTTTCTTT
CDR3aa: CASSQSDRARTEAFF

v_gene: TRBV10-3
d_gene: .
abundance: .
j_gene: TRBJ2-7
CDR3nt: TGTGCCATCAGTGAAGGGCCGGATGGTACCTACGAGCAGTACTTC
CDR3aa: CAISEGPDGTYEQYF

v_gene: TRBV9
d_gene: TRBD1
abundance: .
j_gene: TRBJ2-1
CDR3nt: TGTGCCAGCAGCGGCCGGGACAGGGGGGTTAATGAGCAGTTCTTC
CDR3aa: CASSGRDRGVNEQFF

v_gene: TRBV5-6
d_gene: TRBD1
abundance: .
j_gene: TRBJ1-2
CDR3nt: TGTGCCAGCAGCTATGGGACAGGGGGCGGTGGCTACACCTTC
CDR3aa: CASSYGTGGGGYTF

v_gene: TRBV10-1
d_gene: .
abundance: .
j_gene: TRBJ2-5
CDR3nt: TGCGCCAGCAGTGAGGTCGCGGGGGAGACCCAGTACTTC
CDR3aa: CASSEVAGETQYF

v_gene: TRBV11-2
d_gene: TRBD1
abundance: .
j_gene: TRBJ1-1
CDR3nt: TGTGCCAGCAGGCGACAGGGGAGAACTGAAGCTTTCTTT
CDR3aa: CASRRQGRTEAFF

v_gene: TRBV7-7
d_gene: .
abundance: .
j_gene: TRBJ2-1
CDR3nt: TGTGCTAGCAGCTTGGAGGGGGGGAACAATGAGCAGTTCTTC
CDR3aa: CASSLEGGNNEQFF

v_gene: TRBV2
d_gene: TRBD2
abundance: .
j_gene: TRBJ2-1
CDR3nt: TGTGCCAGCAGTGAACTAGCGGGGGGGGCCTACAATGAGCAGTTCTTC
CDR3aa: CASSELAGGAYNEQFF